The sequence of this T cell receptor (beta chain) was determined in a study of T cell changes during pregnancy in multiple sclerosis (dated by TCRdb to about 2019). As for the study more broadly: Changes in the T cell repertoire over the course of pregnancy were examined in this study in women with multiple sclerosis.

Receptors were amplified or captured by the immunoSEQ multiplex PCR assay. TCRdb limited this immuneACCESS table to in-frame rearrangements with V and J called. A share of clones is missing; checked studies link under half to unresolved V genes, and the rest is unexplained. The sample profile shows roughly 100,000 clones; around 93% of them were found once. The top ten constitute around 1.5% of the sample. Spanning cysteine to phenylalanine, the CDR3 consists of 14 amino acids. Kept here is only the CDR3 DNA, which spans 42 bases and is read in frame from base 1. Germline trimming amounts to 10 bases on V and 4 bases on J, with 7 as the count of junction bases outside the gene matches. The germline V gene supplies CDR1 SNHLY and CDR2 FYNNEI. With respect to this clone: The target of this receptor is not known. No base quality information exists; no much larger clone differs at one position.

This clonotype was sampled from a female donor with multiple sclerosis, enrolled in a pregnancy study. The chain is encoded by TRBV2 joined to TRBJ2-5, and TRBD1 matches 12 of the central bases. The specimen was peripheral blood, collected after pregnancy. The CDR3: CANCRDRGRETQYF. The nucleotide sequence reads TGTGCCAATTGCCGGGACAGGGGGCGAGAGACCCAGTACTTC.